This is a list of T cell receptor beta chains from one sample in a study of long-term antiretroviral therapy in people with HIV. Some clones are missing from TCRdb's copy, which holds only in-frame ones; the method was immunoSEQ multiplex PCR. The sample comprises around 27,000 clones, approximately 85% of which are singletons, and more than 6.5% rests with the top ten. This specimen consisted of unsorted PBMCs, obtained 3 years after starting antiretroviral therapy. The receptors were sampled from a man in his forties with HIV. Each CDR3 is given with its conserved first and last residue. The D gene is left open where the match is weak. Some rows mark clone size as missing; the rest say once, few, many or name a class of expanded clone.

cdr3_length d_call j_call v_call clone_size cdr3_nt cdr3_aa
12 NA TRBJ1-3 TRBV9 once TGTGCCAGTCGGGACTCTGGAAACACCATATATTTT CASRDSGNTIYF
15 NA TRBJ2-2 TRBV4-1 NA TGCGCCAGCAGCCAAGTCGCACAGGGAACCGGGGAGCTGTTTTTT CASSQVAQGTGELFF
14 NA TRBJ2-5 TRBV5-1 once TGCGCCAGCAGCTACGGGGGTAGATGGGAGACCCAGTACTTC CASSYGGRWETQYF
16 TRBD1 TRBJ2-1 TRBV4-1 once TGCGCCAGCAGCCAAGAGGACAGGGCAAACTACAATGAGCAGTTCTTC CASSQEDRANYNEQFF
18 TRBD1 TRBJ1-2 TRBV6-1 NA TGTGCCAGCAGTGAAAGTCCGATCGGTCCGGGACAGATTATTCACGCTCAGTTC CASSESPIGPGQIIHAQF
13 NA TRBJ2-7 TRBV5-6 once TGTGCCAGCAGCTTGGGCAGGGGAGGAGAGCAGTACTTC CASSLGRGGEQYF
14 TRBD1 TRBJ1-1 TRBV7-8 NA TGTGCCAACTCTATTGGGCAGGGGGGAGATGAAGCTTTCTTT CANSIGQGGDEAFF
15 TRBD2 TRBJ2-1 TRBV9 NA TGTGCCAGCAGCACACCCGGGACTAGCAACAATGAGCAGTTCTTC CASSTPGTSNNEQFF
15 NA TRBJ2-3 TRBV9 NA TGTGCCAGCAGCGTAGGTACGGGGGGCACAGATACGCAGTATTTT CASSVGTGGTDTQYF
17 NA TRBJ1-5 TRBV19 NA TGTGCCAGTAGTATAGCGATCGGATGGATTAGCAATCAGCCCCAGCATTTT CASSIAIGWISNQPQHF
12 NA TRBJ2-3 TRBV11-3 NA TGTGCCAGCAGCACTACAGAAGATACGCAGTATTTT CASSTTEDTQYF
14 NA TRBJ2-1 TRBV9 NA TGTGCCAGCAGCCTAGGAGAGGGCGGCTGGGAGCAGTTCTTC CASSLGEGGWEQFF